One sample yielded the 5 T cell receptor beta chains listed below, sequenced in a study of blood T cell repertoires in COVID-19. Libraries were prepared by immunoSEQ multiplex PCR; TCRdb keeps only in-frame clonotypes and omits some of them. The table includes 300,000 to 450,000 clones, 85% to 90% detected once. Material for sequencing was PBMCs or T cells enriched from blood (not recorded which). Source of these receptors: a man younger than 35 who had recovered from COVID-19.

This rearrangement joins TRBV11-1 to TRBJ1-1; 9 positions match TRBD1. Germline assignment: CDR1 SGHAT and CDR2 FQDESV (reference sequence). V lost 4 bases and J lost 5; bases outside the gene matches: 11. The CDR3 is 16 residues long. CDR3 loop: CASSSRRTGARTEAFF. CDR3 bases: TGTGCCAGCAGCTCGCGCAGGACAGGGGCTCGGACTGAAGCTTTCTTT.

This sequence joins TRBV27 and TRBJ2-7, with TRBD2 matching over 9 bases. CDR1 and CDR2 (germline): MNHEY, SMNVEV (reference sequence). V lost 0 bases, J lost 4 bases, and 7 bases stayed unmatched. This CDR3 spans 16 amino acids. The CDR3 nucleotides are TGTGCCAGCAGTTTATCGACCGCGGGAGGGCCGTACGAGCAGTACTTC. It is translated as CASSLSTAGGPYEQYF.

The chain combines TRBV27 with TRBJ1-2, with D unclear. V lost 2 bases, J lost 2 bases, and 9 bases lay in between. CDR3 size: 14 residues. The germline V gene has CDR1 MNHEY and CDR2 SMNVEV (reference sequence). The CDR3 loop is CASSLLGGNYGYTF. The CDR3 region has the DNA TGTGCCAGCAGTTTACTAGGAGGAAACTATGGCTACACCTTC.

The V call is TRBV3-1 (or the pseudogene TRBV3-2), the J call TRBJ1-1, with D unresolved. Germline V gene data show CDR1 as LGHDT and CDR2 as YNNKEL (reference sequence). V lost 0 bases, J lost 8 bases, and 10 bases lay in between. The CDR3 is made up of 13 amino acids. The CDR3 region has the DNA TGTGCCAGCAGCCAAGATTGGGCAGAAGAAGCTTTCTTT. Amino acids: CASSQDWAEEAFF.

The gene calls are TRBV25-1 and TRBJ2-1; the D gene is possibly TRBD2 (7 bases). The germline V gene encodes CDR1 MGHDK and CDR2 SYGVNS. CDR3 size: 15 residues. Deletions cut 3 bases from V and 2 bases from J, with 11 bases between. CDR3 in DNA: TGTGCCAGCAGTGAGACGGGGGGCCCCTACAATGAGCAGTTCTTC. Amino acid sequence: CASSETGGPYNEQFF.